These T cell receptor beta chains were read from a single sample in a study of technical replicates of blood from several donors. Produced via immunoSEQ multiplex PCR; TCRdb's table is partial and in-frame only. The table shows around 61,000 clones, with roughly 97% occurring only once. Material: T cells isolated from PBMCs. The receptors here all came from a human donor in good health. CDR3s leave out the opening cysteine and the closing phenylalanine or tryptophan.

cdr3_length v_call cdr3_aa
12 TRBV5-5 ASSPGQGATEAF
10 TRBV29-1 SVVEAEAEQY
13 TRBV4-1 ASSRPWSSGNTIY
7 TRBV5-5 ANRAGYT
14 TRBV4-1 ASSQQPIRDSYEQY
12 TRBV10-2 ASREQGSNSPLH
13 TRBV14 ASSQGTSSYNEQF
12 TRBV10-3 ATRPAGGGNEQF
12 TRBV4-1 ASSSRLASYEQY
14 TRBV19 ASSIVQGGHLYEQY
16 TRBV28 ASSFPGQGRMGNQPQH
11 TRBV18 ASSPGGFYGYT
13 TRBV18 ASSLDRETNEKLF
15 TRBV6-1 ASSEAPGKGPSYEQY
13 TRBV11-3 ASSATGTNTGELF
14 TRBV7-9 ASSSVNSGVAYEQY
11 TRBV4-1 ASRSQTNYGYT
14 TRBV9 ASSVGTGGPGNTIY
12 TRBV29-1 SVEAGQGWDEQF
10 TRBV28 ASSLSTGVAF
11 TRBV7-9 ASSSDSSYEQY
11 TRBV15 ATSRDSGQPQH
14 TRBV7-9 ASSSLAGNVTDTQY
11 TRBV28 ASSRERGQPQH
9 TRBV7-9 ASSLSYEQY
12 TRBV6-5 ASSYQRSSYEQY
11 TRBV7-3 ASSLTTETEAF
15 TRBV27 ASSLKYLGQSTDTQY
12 TRBV28 ASSFGLSTDTQY
13 TRBV6-1 ASSASLGAGLEQY
15 TRBV19 ASSIGGGRTANTEAF
12 TRBV18 ASSAGQGRTEAF
10 TRBV13 ASSRDSYEQY
12 TRBV5-1 ASSFRGGDYGYT
13 TRBV19 ASSERGQGYWEQY
11 TRBV6-5 ASSYLSGYGYT